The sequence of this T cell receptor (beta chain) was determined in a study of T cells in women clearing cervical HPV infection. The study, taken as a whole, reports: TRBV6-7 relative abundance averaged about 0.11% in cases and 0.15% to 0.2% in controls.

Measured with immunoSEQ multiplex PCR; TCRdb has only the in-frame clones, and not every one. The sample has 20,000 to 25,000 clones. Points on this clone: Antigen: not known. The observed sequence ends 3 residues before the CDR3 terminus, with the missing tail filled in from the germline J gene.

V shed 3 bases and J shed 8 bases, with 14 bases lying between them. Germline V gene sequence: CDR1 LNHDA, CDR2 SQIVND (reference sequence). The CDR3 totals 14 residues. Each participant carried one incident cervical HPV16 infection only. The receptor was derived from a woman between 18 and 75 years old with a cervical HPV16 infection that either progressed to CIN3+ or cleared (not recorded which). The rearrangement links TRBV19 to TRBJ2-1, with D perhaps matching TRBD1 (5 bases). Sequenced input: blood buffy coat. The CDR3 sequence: CASSIGSGFHEQFF. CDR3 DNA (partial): TGTGCCAGTAGTATCGGATCAGGGTTCCATGAG.